This T cell receptor beta chain was captured by sequencing in a study of blood T cells in healthy people across ages. At the level of the study: The template switching approach captured approximately one barcoded beta molecule for every two T cells.

The second PCR ran 7 to 11 cycles with a sample-barcoded 5' primer and J-beta primers. Each cDNA molecule carried a tag from a template-switch adaptor that contained 12 random nucleotides. Every sample produced at least 2.5 million CDR3-containing paired-end reads. TCRdb re-derived calls from the 5' RACE reads in MiXCR, one entry per CDR3 protein. The profile shows 700,000 to 950,000 distinct CDR3 sequences, roughly 43% of them singletons. CDR3 size: 13 residues. The V and J ends lost 0 bases and 2 bases respectively, with 6 bases between them. Germline CDR1 GTSNPN, CDR2 SVGIG (reference sequence). Per sample, no less than 5 micrograms of total RNA were extracted.

This clonotype was sampled from a woman aged 60 to 75 in good health. Specimen: blood. The rearrangement uses TRBV30 and TRBJ2-3; unclear D gene. Here the CDR3 DNA reads TGTGCCTGGAGTGTCCTAGACACAGATACGCAGTATTTT. It specifies CAWSVLDTDTQYF.